The next 14 T cell receptor beta chains were all read from a single sample in a study of sequential checkpoint blockade in melanoma. Measured with immunoSEQ multiplex PCR; TCRdb has only the in-frame clones, and not every one. Among 9,500 to 15,000 clones listed, about 26% were seen once. Treatment noted: randomized to nivolumab then ipilimumab (arm A) or the reverse (arm B). The starting material was tumor tissue (inferred from file names), obtained from a patient given nivolumab and ipilimumab in sequence. These receptors were taken from a human donor with melanoma.

The genes are TRBV10-3 and TRBJ1-1; maybe TRBD1 (6 bases). Germline-derived CDR1 and CDR2 are ENHRY and SYGVKD. Trimming took off 1 base at V and 2 bases at J, with 14 bases between the two ends. This CDR3 comprises 16 residues. For the CDR3, the DNA is TGTGCCATCAGTGAGTTAAACATGGACAGTAACACTGAAGCTTTCTTT. This sequence encodes CAISELNMDSNTEAFF.

In this sample, this clone turned up once. The J gene is TRBJ1-2, the V gene TRBV19; D unresolved. Trimming stripped 0 bases from V and 4 bases from J, with 6 bases between. The CDR3 extends over 13 amino acids. Germline CDR1 reads LNHDA; CDR2 reads SQIVND (reference sequence). The CDR3 sequence is CASSIEAGYGYTF. The DNA of the CDR3 is TGTGCCAGTAGTATAGAAGCGGGCTATGGCTACACCTTC. Based on the CDR3 plus reference TRBV19 and TRBJ1-2, the full variable domain is DGGITQSPKYLFRKEGQNVTLSCEQNLNHDAMYWYRQDPGQGLRLIYYSQIVNDFQKGDIAEGYSVSREKKESFPLTVTSAQKNPTAFYLCASSIEAGYGYTFGSGTRLTVV.

This clone was found a few times. V gene TRBV6-8 combines with J gene TRBJ1-5; tentatively, D is TRBD1 (5 bases). With 6 bases removed from V and 0 bases from J, the gap between germline ends came to 9 bases. The germline V gene has CDR1 MNHGY and CDR2 SAAAGT. CDR3 length: 14 residues. The CDR3 region has the DNA TGTGCCAGCAGCCTACAGGATAGCAATCAGCCCCAGCATTTT. Translation gives CASSLQDSNQPQHF.

This clone was recorded many times. As DNA, the CDR3 is TGTGCCAGCAGCTTAATTCCAGGGGCACACGGTGGCTACACCTTC. This gives the protein CASSLIPGAHGGYTF. The genes are TRBV11-3 and TRBJ1-2; D possibly corresponds to TRBD1 (6 bases). CDR1 is SGHNT, CDR2 YENEEA, per germline. The CDR3 has 15 residues. Trimming stripped 2 bases from V and 7 bases from J, with 17 bases between.

This chain's CDR3 is CATSVGKPPLLEQYV. Here the CDR3 DNA reads TGTGCCACCTCGGTCGGGAAACCACCGCTACTCGAGCAGTACGTC. V and J are TRBV6-8 and TRBJ2-7; D possibly corresponds to TRBD2 (5 bases). V lost 10 bases and J lost 6, with 25 bases in between. The CDR3 covers 15 residues. From germline, CDR1 is MNHGY and CDR2 SAAAGT.

Worth noting for this clone: At one boundary the junction diverges from the germline segment, which might be a read error. This chain joins TRBV7-7 and TRBJ1-6; the match to TRBD1 covers 8 bases. Per germline, CDR1 SSHAT and CDR2 FNYEAQ (reference sequence). There are 15 residues in the CDR3. The chain's CDR3 is CASSLTGGIGSPLHF. The CDR3 nucleotides read TGTGCTAGCAGCCTAACAGGGGGGATAGGTTCACCCCTCCACTTT. Full variable domain (missing parts from reference TRBV7-7 and TRBJ1-6): GAGVSQSPRYKVTKRGQDVTLRCDPISSHATLYWYQQALGQGPEFLTYFNYEAQPDKSGLPSDRFSAERPEGSISTLTIQRTEQRDSAMYRCASSLTGGIGSPLHFGNGTRLTVT.

The genes are TRBV29-1 and TRBJ2-7; D is tentatively TRBD1 or TRBD2 (5 bases each). The V and J ends lost 6 bases and 2 bases respectively, with 14 bases between them. Looked up from germline, CDR1 is SQVTM and CDR2 is ANQGSEA. The CDR3 spans 13 residues. Here the CDR3 DNA reads TGCAGCGTCTCGGGACCGGAAACCTACGAGCAGTACTTC. It encodes CSVSGPETYEQYF.

This chain joins TRBV5-1 and TRBJ2-1; possible D gene TRBD1, 6 bases. V lost 0 bases, J lost 10 bases, and 14 bases lay in between. There are 14 residues in the CDR3. Germline lookup yields CDR1 SGHRS and CDR2 YFSETQ. The CDR3 loop reads CASSLGTAEGEQFF. In nucleotides, the CDR3 is TGCGCCAGCAGCTTGGGGACAGCCGAGGGGGAGCAGTTCTTC. Supplemented by reference TRBV5-1 and TRBJ2-1, the full variable domain reads KAGVTQTPRYLIKTRGQQVTLSCSPISGHRSVSWYQQTPGQGLQFLFEYFSETQRNKGNFPGRFSGRQFSNSRSEMNVSTLELGDSALYLCASSLGTAEGEQFFGPGTRLTVL.

V gene TRBV18 combines with J gene TRBJ2-3; D unresolved. With 4 bases removed from V and 2 bases from J, the gap between germline ends came to 10 bases. The CDR3 is made up of 14 amino acids. Germline assignment: CDR1 KGHSH and CDR2 LQKENI. The CDR3 bases are TGTGCCAGCTCACGCACCAGGATCACAGATACGCAGTATTTT. Amino acids: CASSRTRITDTQYF.

V is TRBV28 and J is TRBJ2-2; D is ambiguous. Looked up from germline, CDR1 is MDHEN and CDR2 is SYDVKM. V lost 4 bases and J 2 bases, leaving 14 bases between the germline ends. This CDR3 is 16 amino acids long. As DNA, the CDR3 is TGTGCCAGCAGTTCCCGTTGGACGCCCAACACCGGGGAGCTGTTTTTT. This gives the protein CASSSRWTPNTGELFF.

This clone was detected a few times. The genes are TRBV7-6 and TRBJ1-6, with D perhaps matching TRBD1 (5 bases). Deletions cut 5 bases from V and 6 bases from J, with 17 bases between. The CDR3 contains 16 residues. Germline V lookup: CDR1 SGHVS, CDR2 FNYEAQ. As DNA, the CDR3 is TGTGCCAGCAGCGATCTCTGGCAGGGCGGTAATTCACCCCTCCACTTT. It encodes CASSDLWQGGNSPLHF.

This chain connects TRBV25-1 to TRBJ1-1; 10 bases match TRBD1. The CDR3 sequence is 14 residues long. The trim removed 7 bases at V and 3 bases at J, leaving 5 bases unmatched. CDR1 is MGHDK and CDR2 is SYGVNS in the germline V gene. The CDR3 DNA reads TGTGCCAGCATCCGGACAGGGGGGGACACTGAAGCTTTCTTT. It encodes CASIRTGGDTEAFF.

This clone occurred a few times. CDR3: CASSLGRQAQETQYF. CDR3 nucleotide sequence: TGTGCCAGCAGCTTGGGTAGACAGGCCCAAGAGACCCAGTACTTC. J is TRBJ2-5 and V is TRBV7-6, with D perhaps TRBD1 (6 bases). CDR1 is SGHVS and CDR2 is FNYEAQ in the germline V gene. V lost 3 bases, J lost 1 base, and 12 bases lay in between. The CDR3 length is 15 residues.

The chain employs TRBV6-8 and TRBJ1-6, with 9 bases matching TRBD1. After removal of 0 bases from V and 0 bases from J, the junction contained 9 bases not matched to a gene. Germline CDR1 is MNHGY and CDR2 is SAAAGT. The CDR3 runs 20 residues. CDR3 loop: CASSYSRGQGPFSYNSPLHF. CDR3 sequence (DNA): TGTGCCAGCAGTTACTCGAGAGGACAGGGGCCCTTCTCCTATAATTCACCCCTCCACTTT.